This T cell receptor beta chain was found in a study of a mutant IDH1 vaccine in newly diagnosed glioma. Study context: Vaccines were first given 4-6 weeks after radiotherapy alone, or with temozolomide cycles. Treated patients had a mean age of 40.4 years and a sex split that was around 62% male and roughly 40% female. Most patients had received both radiotherapy and temozolomide, the prior options being radiotherapy, temozolomide, or both.

TCRdb keeps only in-frame clones here, not all; method: immunoSEQ multiplex PCR. This sample has more than 35,000 clones, with 80% to 90% found just once. This clone has only a few counts. Its specificity is unknown. V was pared by 5 bases and J by 8 bases, with 18 bases between. This CDR3 is built from 15 residues. Germline V gene data show CDR1 as SGHTA and CDR2 as FQGNSA. Documented time point: week 5, during vaccination. Vaccine doses each comprised 300 ug of mutant IDH1 20-mer peptide, with topical imiquimod. Donors' newly diagnosed IDH1-mutant WHO grade 3 or 4 astrocytomas lacked nuclear ATRX. Specimen: PBMCs, collected from a glioma patient whose treatment included an IDH1 peptide vaccine. The clonotype was recovered from a man aged 35 to 55 with glioma. The chain joins TRBV7-2 to TRBJ2-2; the D is unclear. In nucleotides, the CDR3 is TGTGCCAGCAGCCCTCGTACCGAGGTGACAGGGGAGCTGTTTTTT. Translated, it gives CASSPRTEVTGELFF.